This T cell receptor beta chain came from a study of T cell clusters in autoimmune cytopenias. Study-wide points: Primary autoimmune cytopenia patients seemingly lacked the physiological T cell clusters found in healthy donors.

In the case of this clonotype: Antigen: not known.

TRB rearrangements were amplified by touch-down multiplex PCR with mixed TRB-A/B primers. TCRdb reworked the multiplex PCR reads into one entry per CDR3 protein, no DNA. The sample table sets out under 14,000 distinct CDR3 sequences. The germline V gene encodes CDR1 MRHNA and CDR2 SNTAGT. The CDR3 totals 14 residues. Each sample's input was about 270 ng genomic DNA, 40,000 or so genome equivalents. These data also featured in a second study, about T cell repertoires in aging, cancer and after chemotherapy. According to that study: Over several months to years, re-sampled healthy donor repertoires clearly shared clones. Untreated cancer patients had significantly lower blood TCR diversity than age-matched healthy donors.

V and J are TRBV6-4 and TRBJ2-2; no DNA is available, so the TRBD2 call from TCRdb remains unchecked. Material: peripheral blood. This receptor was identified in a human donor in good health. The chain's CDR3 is CASTADSFTGELFF.